Listed here are 9 T cell receptor beta chains from one sample, sequenced in a study of T cell changes during pregnancy in multiple sclerosis. Here immunoSEQ multiplex PCR was the method, and the copy in TCRdb shows in-frame clones only, minus some. Of over 50,000 clones listed, just under 90% were seen once; the top ten hold 5.3%. Source material: peripheral blood from another person, used as feeder cells. These receptors were taken from a human donor whose cells served as feeder cells for cultures in a pregnancy study.

J is TRBJ2-1 and V is TRBV5-4; maybe TRBD1 (5 bases). Trimming left V 0 bases short and J 8 bases short, with 15 bases between. CDR1 is SGHNT, CDR2 YYREEE, per germline (reference sequence). The CDR3 runs to 15 residues. The CDR3 loop is CASSLAARAGYEQFF. The CDR3 DNA reads as TGTGCCAGCAGCTTGGCCGCCAGGGCAGGGTATGAGCAGTTCTTC.

This rearrangement joins TRBV18 to TRBJ2-2; weak D call: TRBD1 (5 bases). The CDR3 runs to 17 residues. Deletions cut 1 base from V and 1 base from J, with 13 bases between. Germline V CDR1 and CDR2: KGHSH, LQKENI. The CDR3 loop reads CASSPRSTARNTGELFF. DNA of the CDR3: TGTGCCAGCTCACCACGATCGACAGCCAGGAACACCGGGGAGCTGTTTTTT.

This rearrangement joins TRBV2 to TRBJ2-3; D ambiguous. Between the trimmed V and J ends, which lost 7 bases and 4 bases, there was a span of 9 bases. This CDR3 spans 12 amino acids. Germline CDR1 and CDR2: SNHLY and FYNNEI. DNA for the CDR3: TGTGCCAGCACCCTTCAGTCAGATACGCAGTATTTT. Its translation: CASTLQSDTQYF.

This chain joins TRBV9 and TRBJ1-4, with 7 bases matching TRBD1. The CDR3 contains 14 residues. Germline trimming cut 3 bases from V and 7 bases from J; bases unmatched to any gene: 6. Germline V gene sequence: CDR1 SGDLS, CDR2 YYNGEE. DNA of the CDR3: TGTGCCAGCAGCGCCGACGGACAGGTTGAAAAACTGTTTTTT. It codes for CASSADGQVEKLFF. Using reference TRBV9 and TRBJ1-4 for the parts outside the CDR3, the full variable domain is DSGVTQTPKHLITATGQRVTLRCSPRSGDLSVYWYQQSLDQGLQFLIQYYNGEERAKGNILERFSAQQFPDLHSELNLSSLELGDSALYFCASSADGQVEKLFFGSGTQLSVL.

This chain links TRBV7-2 with TRBJ2-6; maybe TRBD1 (6 bases). This CDR3 spans 15 amino acids. V was shortened by 5 bases and J by 4 bases, with 12 bases between the two germline ends. The germline V gene has CDR1 SGHTA and CDR2 FQGNSA. This CDR3 reads CASSLSTGGANVLTF. CDR3 DNA: TGTGCCAGCAGCCTATCTACAGGGGGGGCCAACGTCCTGACTTTC.

This chain joins TRBV5-1 and TRBJ2-1; TRBD2 aligns across 9 bases. Germline V gene sequence: CDR1 SGHRS, CDR2 YFSETQ. The CDR3 has 18 residues. With V trimmed by 1 base and J by 0 bases, 8 bases remained unmatched. The CDR3 DNA is TGCGCCAGCAGCTTGAGTGGAGTAGCGGGGGCCTCCTACAATGAGCAGTTCTTC. Its translation is CASSLSGVAGASYNEQFF.

This clone was seen only once. The genes are TRBV28 and TRBJ2-6; D is perhaps TRBD1 (6 bases). Germline lookup yields CDR1 MDHEN and CDR2 SYDVKM. V lost 2 bases and J lost 1, with 12 bases in between. The CDR3 runs 17 residues. Written as DNA, the CDR3 is TGTGCCAGCAGTTTACGTACAGGGCGGTCTGGGGCCAACGTCCTGACTTTC. Translated: CASSLRTGRSGANVLTF.

This clone was seen a few times. V gene TRBV6-5 combines with J gene TRBJ1-3; D might be TRBD1 (6 bases). V lost 7 bases and J lost 2, with 12 bases in between. CDR3 length: 14 residues. Germline assignment: CDR1 MNHEY and CDR2 SVGAGI. The CDR3 sequence: CASIQNRAGNTIYF. For the CDR3, the DNA is TGTGCCAGCATCCAAAACAGGGCTGGAAACACCATATATTTT.

This clone was detected only once. The chain links TRBV7-2 to TRBJ2-7; tentatively, D is TRBD1 (5 bases). The CDR3 covers 17 residues. V was pared by 4 bases and J by 1 base, with 20 bases between. Germline CDR1 and CDR2: SGHTA and FQGNSA. DNA of the CDR3: TGTGCCAGCAGCTCAGCCCTGCAGGGTCCGTCTTCCTACGAGCAGTACTTC. Amino acid sequence: CASSSALQGPSSYEQYF.